This record covers a single TCR beta chain. Its antigen is undetermined. The sample comes from a study of OX40 agonist ivuxolimab in advanced cancers. The protocol was immunoSEQ multiplex PCR, while the TCRdb copy is restricted to in-frame clones and leaves out a portion. The sample has 75,000 to 80,000 clones; 80% to 90% are singletons. At cycle 4 day 1, cycle 7 day 1, and baseline, blood was sampled. The germline gives CDR1 SGHTA, CDR2 FQGTGA. The CDR3 consists of 15 residues. Trimming cost V 5 bases and J 1 base; bases outside gene matches: 1. Study-wide results and caveats: Among the nonresponders, some also had low normalized T-cell clonal expansion. The study found that CD8+ T cells averaged more expanded clones than CD4+. In the 0.1 to 3.0 mg/kg range, CD4+ and CD8+ blood T cells had expanded clonally by week 6.

This chain uses TRBV7-3 with TRBJ2-2; 10 nucleotides align to TRBD2. The sample in question was CD4+ or CD8+ T cells sorted from blood, obtained in a trial of the OX40 agonist ivuxolimab. The clonotype was recovered from an adult with an advanced solid tumor such as melanoma, head and neck, liver or kidney cancer. The CDR3 nucleotides read TGTGCCAGCAGCCGGACTAGCGGGAACACCGGGGAGCTGTTTTTT. Amino acid sequence: CASSRTSGNTGELFF.